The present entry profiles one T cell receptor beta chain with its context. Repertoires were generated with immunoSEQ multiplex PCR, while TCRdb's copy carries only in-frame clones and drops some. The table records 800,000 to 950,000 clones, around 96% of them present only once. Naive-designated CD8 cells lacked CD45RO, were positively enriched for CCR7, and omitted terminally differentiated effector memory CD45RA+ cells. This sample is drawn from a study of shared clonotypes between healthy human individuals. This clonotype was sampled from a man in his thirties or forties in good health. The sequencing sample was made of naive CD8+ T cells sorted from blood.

CDR3 nucleotides: TGTGCCAGCAGCTTAGTTCGGGACGGCTCCTACAATGAGCAGTTCTTC. Translation: CASSLVRDGSYNEQFF. V usage is TRBV7-6 and J usage is TRBJ2-1; D may correspond to TRBD1 or TRBD2 (5 bases each). Germline V gene lookup returns CDR1 SGHVS and CDR2 FNYEAQ. V was trimmed by 1 base and J by 0 bases, leaving 10 bases between them. The CDR3 runs to 16 residues.